The following is a T cell receptor beta chain sequence with its context. Time point denoted: pretreatment peripheral blood. This specimen comes from a study of PD-L1 blockade in urothelial cancer. Study summary: Patients began atezolizumab, 1,200 mg intravenously every 3 weeks, in 2014. At 3 weeks (second dose) and 6 weeks after starting treatment, blood was analyzed. There were a median of around 140,000 T cells in blood samples.

The table came from immunoSEQ multiplex PCR; TCRdb's copy has only in-frame clones and leaves some out. The profile shows 70,000 to 85,000 clones, 85% to 90% of them singletons. V shed 7 bases and J shed 5 bases, with 15 bases lying between them. The CDR3 consists of 14 residues. This specimen was PBMCs, taken around atezolizumab (anti-PD-L1) treatment. This receptor was obtained from a man aged 70 or older with urothelial cancer. The V and J genes are TRBV23-1 and TRBJ1-5; TRBD1 is a possible D gene (5 bases). TRBV23-1 is an open reading frame whose function is uncertain. CDR3 loop: CASTSVRVHQPQHF. In DNA, the CDR3 is TGCGCCAGCACCTCTGTCAGGGTCCATCAGCCCCAGCATTTT.